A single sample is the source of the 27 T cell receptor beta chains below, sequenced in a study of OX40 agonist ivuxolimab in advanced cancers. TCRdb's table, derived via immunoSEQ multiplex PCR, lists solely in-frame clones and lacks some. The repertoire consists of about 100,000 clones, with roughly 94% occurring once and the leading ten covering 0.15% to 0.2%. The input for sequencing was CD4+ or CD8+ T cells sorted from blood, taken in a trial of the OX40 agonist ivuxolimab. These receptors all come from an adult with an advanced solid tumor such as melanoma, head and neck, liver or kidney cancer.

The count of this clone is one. The CDR3 sequence: CASSRGLAGLNEQFF. CDR3 nucleotides: TGCGCCAGCAGCCGGGGGCTAGCGGGGCTAAATGAGCAGTTCTTC. The chain uses TRBV4-3 and TRBJ2-1; 9 bases map to TRBD2. The germline V gene has CDR1 LGHNA and CDR2 YSLEER. The CDR3 consists of 15 residues. The ends lost 4 bases at V and 7 bases at J; junction bases unmatched: 8.

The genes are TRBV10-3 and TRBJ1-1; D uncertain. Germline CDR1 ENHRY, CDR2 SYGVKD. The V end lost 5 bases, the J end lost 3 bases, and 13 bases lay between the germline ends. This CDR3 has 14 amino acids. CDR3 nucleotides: TGTGCCATCAGTTCCGCGGGAACGGACACTGAAGCTTTCTTT. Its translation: CAISSAGTDTEAFF.

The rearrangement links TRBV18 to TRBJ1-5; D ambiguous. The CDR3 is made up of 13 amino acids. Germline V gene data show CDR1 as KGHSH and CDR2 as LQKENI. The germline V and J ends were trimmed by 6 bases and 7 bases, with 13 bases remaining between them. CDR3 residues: CASSPGEGQPQHF. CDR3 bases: TGTGCCAGCTCCCCGGGTGAGGGCCAGCCCCAGCATTTT.

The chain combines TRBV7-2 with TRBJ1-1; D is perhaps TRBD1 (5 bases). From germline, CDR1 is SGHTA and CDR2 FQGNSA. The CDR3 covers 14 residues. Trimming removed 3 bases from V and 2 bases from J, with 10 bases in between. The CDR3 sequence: CASSLGRSNTEAFF. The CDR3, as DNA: TGTGCCAGCAGCTTGGGACGGAGCAACACTGAAGCTTTCTTT.

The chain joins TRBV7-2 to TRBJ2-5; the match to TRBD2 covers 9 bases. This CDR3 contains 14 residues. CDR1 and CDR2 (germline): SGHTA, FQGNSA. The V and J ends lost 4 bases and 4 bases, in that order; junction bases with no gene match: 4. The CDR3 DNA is TGTGCCAGCAGCTCCCTAGCGGGGATAGAGACCCAGTACTTC. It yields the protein CASSSLAGIETQYF.

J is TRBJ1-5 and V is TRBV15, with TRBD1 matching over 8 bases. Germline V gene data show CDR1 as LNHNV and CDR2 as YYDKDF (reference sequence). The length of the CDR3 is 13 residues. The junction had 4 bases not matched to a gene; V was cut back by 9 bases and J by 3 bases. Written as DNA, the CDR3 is TGTGCCACAAGGGGACAGGTCAATCAGCCCCAGCATTTT. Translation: CATRGQVNQPQHF.

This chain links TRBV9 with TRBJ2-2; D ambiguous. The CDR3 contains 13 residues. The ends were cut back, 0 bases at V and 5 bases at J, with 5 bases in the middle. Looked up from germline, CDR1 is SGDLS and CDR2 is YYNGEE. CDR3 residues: CASSVVVTGELFF. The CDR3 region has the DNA TGTGCCAGCAGCGTAGTAGTGACCGGGGAGCTGTTTTTT.

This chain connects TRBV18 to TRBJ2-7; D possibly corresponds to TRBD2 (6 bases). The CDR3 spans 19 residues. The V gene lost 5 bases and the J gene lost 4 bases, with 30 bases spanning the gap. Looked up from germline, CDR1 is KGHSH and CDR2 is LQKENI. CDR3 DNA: TGTGCCAGCTCATTCCCCCGGGGAGATCGGGGGAGTTCGAAATACGAGCAGTACTTC. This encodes CASSFPRGDRGSSKYEQYF.

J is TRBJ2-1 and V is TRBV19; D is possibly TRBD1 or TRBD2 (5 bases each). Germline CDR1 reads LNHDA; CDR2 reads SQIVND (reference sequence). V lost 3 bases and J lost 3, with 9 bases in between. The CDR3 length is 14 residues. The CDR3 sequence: CASSMRGDYNEQFF. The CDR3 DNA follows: TGTGCCAGTAGTATGAGAGGGGACTACAATGAGCAGTTCTTC.

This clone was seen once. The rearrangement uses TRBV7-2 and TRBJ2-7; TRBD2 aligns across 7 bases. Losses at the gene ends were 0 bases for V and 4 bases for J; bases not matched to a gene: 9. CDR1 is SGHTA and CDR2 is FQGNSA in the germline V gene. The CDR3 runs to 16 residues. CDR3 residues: CASSLAGGPLSYEQYF. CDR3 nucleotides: TGTGCCAGCAGCTTAGCGGGAGGGCCTCTTTCTTACGAGCAGTACTTC.

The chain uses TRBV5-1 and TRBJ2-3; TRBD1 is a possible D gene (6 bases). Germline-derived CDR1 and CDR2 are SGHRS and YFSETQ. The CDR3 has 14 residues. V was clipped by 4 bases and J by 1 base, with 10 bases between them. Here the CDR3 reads CASSPRTGTDTQYF. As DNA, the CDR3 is TGCGCCAGCAGCCCCCGGACAGGCACAGATACGCAGTATTTT.

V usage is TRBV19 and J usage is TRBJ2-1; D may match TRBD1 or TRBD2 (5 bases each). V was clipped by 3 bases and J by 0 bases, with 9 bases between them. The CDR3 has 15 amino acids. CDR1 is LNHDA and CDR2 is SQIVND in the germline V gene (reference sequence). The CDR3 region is CASSIRGPSYNEQFF. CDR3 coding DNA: TGTGCCAGTAGTATCCGGGGCCCCTCCTACAATGAGCAGTTCTTC. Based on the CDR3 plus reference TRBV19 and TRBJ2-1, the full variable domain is DGGITQSPKYLFRKEGQNVTLSCEQNLNHDAMYWYRQDPGQGLRLIYYSQIVNDFQKGDIAEGYSVSREKKESFPLTVTSAQKNPTAFYLCASSIRGPSYNEQFFGPGTRLTVL.

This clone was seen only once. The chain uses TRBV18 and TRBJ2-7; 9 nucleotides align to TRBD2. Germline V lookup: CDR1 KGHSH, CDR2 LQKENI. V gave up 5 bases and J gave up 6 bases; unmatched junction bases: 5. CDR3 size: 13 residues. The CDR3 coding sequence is TGTGCCAGCTCAACGGGACTAGCATCCGAGCAGTACTTC. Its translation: CASSTGLASEQYF.

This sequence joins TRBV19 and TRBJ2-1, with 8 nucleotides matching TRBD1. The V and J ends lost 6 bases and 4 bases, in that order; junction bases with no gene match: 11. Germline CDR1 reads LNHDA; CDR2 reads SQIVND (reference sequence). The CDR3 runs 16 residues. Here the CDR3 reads CASSDPGGISYNEQFF. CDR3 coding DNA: TGTGCCAGTAGCGATCCAGGGGGCATTAGTTACAATGAGCAGTTCTTC.

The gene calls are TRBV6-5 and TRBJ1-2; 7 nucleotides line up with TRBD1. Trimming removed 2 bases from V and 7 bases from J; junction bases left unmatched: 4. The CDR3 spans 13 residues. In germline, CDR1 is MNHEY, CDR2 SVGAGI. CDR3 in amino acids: CASSYTDRAGYTF. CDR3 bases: TGTGCCAGCAGTTACACAGACAGGGCTGGCTACACCTTC.

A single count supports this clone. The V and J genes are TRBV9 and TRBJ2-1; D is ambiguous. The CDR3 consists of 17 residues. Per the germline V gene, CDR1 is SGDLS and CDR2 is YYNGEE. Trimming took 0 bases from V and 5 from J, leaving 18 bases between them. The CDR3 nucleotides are TGTGCCAGCAGCGTAGTGGTCCGGGCGGAGACACACAATGAGCAGTTCTTC. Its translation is CASSVVVRAETHNEQFF.

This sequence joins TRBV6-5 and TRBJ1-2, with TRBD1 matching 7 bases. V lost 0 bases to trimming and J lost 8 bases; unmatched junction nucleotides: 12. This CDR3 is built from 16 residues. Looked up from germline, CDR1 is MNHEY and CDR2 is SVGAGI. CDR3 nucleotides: TGTGCCAGCAGTTACTCAGGTTCCAGAGGGGGCAAAGGCTACACCTTC. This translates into CASSYSGSRGGKGYTF.

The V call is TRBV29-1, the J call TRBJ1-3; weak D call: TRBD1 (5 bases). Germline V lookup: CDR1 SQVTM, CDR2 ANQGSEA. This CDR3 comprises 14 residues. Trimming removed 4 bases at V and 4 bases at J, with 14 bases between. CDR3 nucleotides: TGCAGCGTTGGCACGGGGGGTGTCGGAAACACCATATATTTT. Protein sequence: CSVGTGGVGNTIYF.

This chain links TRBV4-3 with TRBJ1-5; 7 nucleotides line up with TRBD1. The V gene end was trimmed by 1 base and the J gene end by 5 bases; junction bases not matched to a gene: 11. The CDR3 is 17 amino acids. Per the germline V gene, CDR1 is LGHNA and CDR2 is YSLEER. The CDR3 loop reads CASSQARVVQGYQPQHF. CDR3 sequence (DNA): TGCGCCAGCAGCCAAGCCCGGGTAGTACAGGGGTATCAGCCCCAGCATTTT.

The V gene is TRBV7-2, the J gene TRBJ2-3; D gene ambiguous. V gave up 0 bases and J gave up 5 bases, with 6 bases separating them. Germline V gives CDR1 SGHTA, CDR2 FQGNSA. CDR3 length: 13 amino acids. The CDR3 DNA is TGTGCCAGCAGCTTAGCGCATATAGATACGCAGTATTTT. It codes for CASSLAHIDTQYF.

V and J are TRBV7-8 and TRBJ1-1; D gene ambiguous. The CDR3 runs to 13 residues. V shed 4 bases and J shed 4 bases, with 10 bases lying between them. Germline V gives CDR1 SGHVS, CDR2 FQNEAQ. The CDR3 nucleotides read TGTGCCAGCAGCTCCTCTGAAATCACTGAAGCTTTCTTT. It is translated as CASSSSEITEAFF.

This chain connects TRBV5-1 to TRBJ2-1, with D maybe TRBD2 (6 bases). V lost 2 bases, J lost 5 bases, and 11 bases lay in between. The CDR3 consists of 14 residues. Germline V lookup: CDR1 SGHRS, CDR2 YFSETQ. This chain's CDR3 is CASSLRRENNEQFF. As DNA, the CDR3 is TGCGCCAGCAGCTTACGGAGGGAAAACAATGAGCAGTTCTTC. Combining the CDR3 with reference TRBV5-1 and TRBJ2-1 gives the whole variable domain KAGVTQTPRYLIKTRGQQVTLSCSPISGHRSVSWYQQTPGQGLQFLFEYFSETQRNKGNFPGRFSGRQFSNSRSEMNVSTLELGDSALYLCASSLRRENNEQFFGPGTRLTVL.

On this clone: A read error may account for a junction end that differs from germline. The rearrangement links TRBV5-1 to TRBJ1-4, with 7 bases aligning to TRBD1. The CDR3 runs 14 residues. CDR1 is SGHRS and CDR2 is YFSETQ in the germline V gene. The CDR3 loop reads CASSLTTGNGKLFF. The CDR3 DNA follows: TGCGCCAGCAGCTTAACGACAGGGAATGGAAAACTGTTTTTT.

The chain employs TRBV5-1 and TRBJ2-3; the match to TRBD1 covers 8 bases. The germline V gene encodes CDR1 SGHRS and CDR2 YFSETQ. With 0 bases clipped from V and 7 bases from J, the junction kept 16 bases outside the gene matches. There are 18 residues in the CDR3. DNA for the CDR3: TGCGCCAGCAGCTTGGTAGCAGGGGGCCTCCCCCCACAACATACGCAGTATTTT. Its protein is CASSLVAGGLPPQHTQYF.

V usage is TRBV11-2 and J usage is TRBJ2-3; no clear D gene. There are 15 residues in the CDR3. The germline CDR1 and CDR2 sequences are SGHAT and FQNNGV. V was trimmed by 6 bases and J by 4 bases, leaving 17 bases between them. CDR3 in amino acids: CASRLNQGISDTQYF. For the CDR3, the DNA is TGTGCCAGCAGGCTCAATCAAGGGATCTCAGATACGCAGTATTTT.

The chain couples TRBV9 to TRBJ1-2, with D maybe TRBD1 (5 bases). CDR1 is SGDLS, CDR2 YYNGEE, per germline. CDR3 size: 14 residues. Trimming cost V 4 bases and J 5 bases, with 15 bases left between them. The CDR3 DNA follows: TGTGCCAGCAGCCCCAACCTGGGGGAGTATGGCTACACCTTC. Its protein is CASSPNLGEYGYTF.

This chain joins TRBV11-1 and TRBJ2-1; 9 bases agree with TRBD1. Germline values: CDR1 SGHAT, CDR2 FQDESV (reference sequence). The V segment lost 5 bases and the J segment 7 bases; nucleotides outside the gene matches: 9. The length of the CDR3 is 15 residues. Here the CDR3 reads CASSPGTGSRNEQFF. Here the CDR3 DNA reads TGTGCCAGCAGCCCGGGGACAGGGAGTAGAAATGAGCAGTTCTTC.